The present T cell receptor (beta chain) was sequenced within a study of blood T cell repertoires in COVID-19. Study summary: COVID-19 samples from acute and convalescent phases originated in the United States, Italy and Spain. PBMCs, B-cell-depleted T cells, or T cells provided the cDNA or gDNA that made up the material.

From germline, CDR1 is MNHEY and CDR2 SVGAGI. CDR3 length: 15 amino acids. The V and J ends lost 5 bases and 6 bases, in that order; junction bases with no gene match: 9. In the original workflow: The authors estimated nucleated cell counts from reference gene primer amplification. Produced via immunoSEQ multiplex PCR; TCRdb's table is partial and in-frame only. The V and J calls and clone size are taken from that table; D and trimming were inferred from the DNA. The table includes 200,000 to 250,000 clones, roughly 80% detected once. The material sequenced was peripheral blood. The receptor was isolated from a woman aged 55-69 years with acute or convalescent COVID-19. J is TRBJ1-2 and V is TRBV6-5, with 10 nucleotides matching TRBD1. CDR3 sequence (DNA): TGTGCCAGCAGTCCAACCTGGGACAGGGGCCATGGCTACACCTTC. It is translated as CASSPTWDRGHGYTF.